This TCR beta chain comes out of a study of cytomegalovirus exposure and HLA in healthy donors. Study as a whole: Unique TCRs from HLA-typed donors, 80 million to 100 million of them, were held in an early data release. Study observations and caveats: According to a later analysis, donors in an Asian-associated ancestry cluster reportedly had fewer N-insertions than the roughly 640-donor mean. About 90% or about 30% of the time was how often most TCR beta V segments were productive, according to an earlier analysis.

Concerning this clone: Its antigen is as yet unknown.

Primers: 60 Vbeta forward and 13 Jbeta reverse. Measured with immunoSEQ multiplex PCR; TCRdb has only the in-frame clones, and not every one. The sample table sets out under 250,000 clones. Trimming removed 6 bases at V and 5 bases at J, with 17 bases between. Germline values: CDR1 MDHEN, CDR2 SYDVKM. The CDR3 is 15 amino acids. The receptor was isolated from a girl aged 2-10 years in good health and CMV-seropositive. The chain combines TRBV28 with TRBJ1-5, with unresolved D. Sequencing used PBMCs. In nucleotides, the CDR3 is TGTGCCAGCAGCCTAGGGAGTCGCGGGTATCAGCCCCAGCATTTT. Its translation: CASSLGSRGYQPQHF.